This T cell receptor beta chain originates from a study of T cells in Graves' hyperthyroidism and ophthalmopathy. Study-wide points: The blood repertoire included most of the expanded thyroid clonotypes above 0.001.

In patients aged 18 to 65, hyperthyroidism was newly diagnosed, with duration under 2 months. Researchers barred patients who had uncontrolled infection, other autoimmune disease, pregnancy or lactation. This clonotype was found many times. Its antigen is currently unknown. Researchers amplified the TCR beta CDR3 regions from RNA transcripts. The HTBI set primed first-round TCR CDR3 RT-PCR. TCRdb independently ran MiXCR on the multiplex PCR reads; one entry per CDR3 protein. The repertoire holds approximately 360,000 distinct CDR3 sequences, with more than 15% as singletons. With 3 bases removed from V and 4 bases from J, the gap between germline ends came to 6 bases. Germline CDR1 SEHNR, CDR2 FQNEAQ (reference sequence). The CDR3 has 12 amino acids.

The genes are TRBV7-9 and TRBJ1-2, with D unresolved. Sequences were obtained from blood. This receptor was identified in a young woman with Graves' hyperthyroidism that later progressed to Graves' ophthalmopathy. The CDR3 region is CASSLDGYGYTF. The DNA for the CDR3 is TGTGCCAGCAGCTTGGACGGCTATGGCTACACCTTC.